A single sample gave rise to the 21 T cell receptor beta chains below, sequenced in a study of cytotoxic CD8 clonotypes in ibrutinib-treated CLL (dated by TCRdb to about 2021). Receptors were amplified or captured by the immunoSEQ multiplex PCR assay. TCRdb provides this immuneACCESS table in a form limited to in-frame rearrangements. Some clones are lacking; in checked studies, under half of them reflect an unresolved V gene, and why the rest are absent is not known. This sample comprises 6,000 to 8,500 clones, under 85% of them detected only once. The top ten clones comprise over 3.5% of the sample. The specimen was PBMCs, collected before ibrutinib treatment. The receptors shown here come from a human donor with chronic lymphocytic leukemia.

The CDR3 reads CAWSVGGSGGSRDTQYF. The CDR3 DNA reads TGTGCCTGGAGTGTCGGCGGTAGCGGGGGGTCTCGGGATACGCAGTATTTT. The chain couples TRBV30 to TRBJ2-3; 10 bases line up with TRBD2. Trimming cost V 0 bases and J 6 bases; bases outside gene matches: 12. The CDR3 is made up of 17 amino acids. Germline values: CDR1 GTSNPN, CDR2 SVGIG (reference sequence).

The rearrangement uses TRBV19 and TRBJ2-7, with D possibly being TRBD1 (6 bases). V gave up 4 bases and J gave up 0 bases, with 19 bases separating them. This CDR3 is 17 amino acids long. The V gene's germline CDR1 is LNHDA and CDR2 SQIVND (reference sequence). CDR3: CASSTNPDRISSYEQYF. The CDR3 nucleotides are TGTGCCAGTAGTACCAATCCTGACAGGATTAGCTCCTACGAGCAGTACTTC.

This clone turned up a few times. The rearrangement links TRBV7-2 to TRBJ1-2; no firm D call. The CDR3 covers 13 residues. CDR1 is SGHTA and CDR2 is FQGNSA in the germline V gene. The germline V and J ends were trimmed by 7 bases and 3 bases, with 12 bases remaining between them. CDR3 coding DNA: TGTGCCAGCAAAGGCCAGGCCCACTATGGCTACACCTTC. Translation: CASKGQAHYGYTF.

The rearrangement uses TRBV4-1 and TRBJ2-1; 11 positions match TRBD2. This CDR3 comprises 18 residues. V shed 2 bases, J shed 10 bases, and the junction held 16 bases outside the gene matches. Looked up from germline, CDR1 is MGHRA and CDR2 is YSYEKL. CDR3 coding DNA: TGCGCCAGCAGCCAAAACCCGTACGCACTAGCGGGAGACTTAGAGCAGTTCTTC. This codes for CASSQNPYALAGDLEQFF.

The chain combines TRBV27 with TRBJ1-5; D may be TRBD1 (6 bases). Germline V gene sequence: CDR1 MNHEY, CDR2 SMNVEV (reference sequence). Trimming shortened V by 5 bases and J by 2 bases, and 22 bases separated the two germline ends. The length of the CDR3 is 18 residues. Here the CDR3 reads CASSPAPGGRGGNQPQHF. The CDR3 bases are TGTGCCAGCAGTCCCGCACCTGGGGGCCGCGGAGGCAATCAGCCCCAGCATTTT.

The V gene is TRBV6-5, the J gene TRBJ1-5; maybe TRBD1 (6 bases). The CDR3 contains 13 residues. Trimming pared 10 bases from V and 6 bases from J, leaving 16 bases between. Germline CDR1 and CDR2: MNHEY and SVGAGI. The CDR3 nucleotides read TGTGCCACCTCCCGGGGGGCTAGTCAGCCCCAGCATTTT. Encoded protein: CATSRGASQPQHF.

The chain couples TRBV11-3 to TRBJ1-1; no reliable D call. The germline V gene encodes CDR1 SGHNT and CDR2 YENEEA. V was trimmed by 0 bases and J by 4 bases, leaving 6 bases between them. The CDR3 is 13 residues long. This CDR3 is CASSLEVGTEAFF. The CDR3 DNA reads as TGTGCCAGCAGCTTAGAGGTGGGCACTGAAGCTTTCTTT.

The chain recombines TRBV28 with TRBJ2-1; the match to TRBD2 covers 9 bases. The V segment lost 6 bases and the J segment 4 bases; nucleotides outside the gene matches: 7. This CDR3 has 15 amino acids. Germline loops: CDR1 MDHEN, CDR2 SYDVKM. The CDR3: CASRTSGVVYNEQFF. The DNA of the CDR3 is TGTGCCAGCAGGACTAGCGGAGTAGTATACAATGAGCAGTTCTTC.

This chain links TRBV9 with TRBJ1-2; TRBD1 aligns across 8 bases. CDR3 length: 15 amino acids. Looked up from germline, CDR1 is SGDLS and CDR2 is YYNGEE. V was clipped by 3 bases and J by 2 bases; unmatched bases: 6. The CDR3 region is CASSASWTGNYGYTF. In nucleotides, the CDR3 is TGTGCCAGCAGCGCATCTTGGACAGGGAACTATGGCTACACCTTC. Variable domain in full (rest from reference TRBV9 and TRBJ1-2): DSGVTQTPKHLITATGQRVTLRCSPRSGDLSVYWYQQSLDQGLQFLIQYYNGEERAKGNILERFSAQQFPDLHSELNLSSLELGDSALYFCASSASWTGNYGYTFGSGTRLTVV.

The V and J genes are TRBV18 and TRBJ1-2; the match to TRBD1 covers 7 bases. Germline V gives CDR1 KGHSH, CDR2 LQKENI. After removal of 2 bases from V and 2 bases from J, the junction contained 5 bases not matched to a gene. There are 15 residues in the CDR3. The CDR3 region is CASSPKGQINYGYTF. CDR3 nucleotides: TGTGCCAGCTCACCAAAGGGACAGATAAACTATGGCTACACCTTC.

This clone was seen a handful of times. The J gene is TRBJ1-4, the V gene TRBV2, with D hard to call. V was shortened by 2 bases and J by 4 bases, with 11 bases between the two germline ends. Germline loops: CDR1 SNHLY, CDR2 FYNNEI. CDR3 length: 15 amino acids. CDR3 protein: CASSEQARDNEKLFF. Here the CDR3 DNA reads TGTGCCAGCAGTGAACAGGCTAGGGATAATGAAAAACTGTTTTTT.

The chain has TRBV13 and TRBJ2-1, with 10 bases that match TRBD2. The CDR3 is 15 amino acids. Germline lookup yields CDR1 PRHDT and CDR2 FYEKMQ (reference sequence). V lost 5 bases and J lost 15; bases outside the gene matches: 16. The CDR3 here is CASSPTSGNTDKWFF. CDR3 in DNA: TGTGCCAGCAGCCCCACTAGCGGGAATACAGATAAGTGGTTCTTC.

The gene calls are TRBV5-1 and TRBJ1-2; 12 positions agree with TRBD1. V trimming: 3 bases; J trimming: 6 bases; junction bases outside the gene matches: 6. CDR3 length equals 15 residues. Germline-derived CDR1 and CDR2 are SGHRS and YFSETQ. CDR3 DNA: TGCGCCAGCAGCTATCCGGGACAGGGGGCCCATGGCTACACCTTC. Translating it yields CASSYPGQGAHGYTF.

This clone appeared a few times. This chain links TRBV29-1 with TRBJ2-1; tentatively, D is TRBD1 (6 bases). CDR3 length equals 11 residues. Germline V gene data show CDR1 as SQVTM and CDR2 as ANQGSEA. V lost 6 bases to trimming and J lost 9 bases, with 12 bases between them. Here the CDR3 reads CSVSRGGEQFF. Here the CDR3 DNA reads TGCAGCGTCAGCAGGGGCGGTGAGCAGTTCTTC.

V and J are TRBV29-1 and TRBJ2-5, with no clear D. CDR3 size: 13 residues. Germline values: CDR1 SQVTM, CDR2 ANQGSEA. Trimming removed 5 bases at V and 2 bases at J, with 12 bases between. CDR3 protein: CSVKGYLQETQYF. Written as DNA, the CDR3 is TGCAGCGTTAAGGGATACCTTCAAGAGACCCAGTACTTC.

This chain uses TRBV5-1 with TRBJ2-3; 12 bases map to TRBD1. The V gene end was trimmed by 2 bases and the J gene end by 6 bases; junction bases not matched to a gene: 7. From germline, CDR1 is SGHRS and CDR2 YFSETQ. The CDR3 covers 16 residues. CDR3 in DNA: TGCGCCAGCAGCTTTTTAGGGACAGGGGGCCTCGATACGCAGTATTTT. It encodes CASSFLGTGGLDTQYF. Combining the CDR3 with reference TRBV5-1 and TRBJ2-3 gives the whole variable domain KAGVTQTPRYLIKTRGQQVTLSCSPISGHRSVSWYQQTPGQGLQFLFEYFSETQRNKGNFPGRFSGRQFSNSRSEMNVSTLELGDSALYLCASSFLGTGGLDTQYFGPGTRLTVL.

This chain uses TRBV7-9 with TRBJ2-1, with TRBD2 matching 15 bases. This CDR3 spans 16 amino acids. The V gene end was trimmed by 1 base and the J gene end by 6 bases; junction bases not matched to a gene: 1. Germline values: CDR1 SEHNR, CDR2 FQNEAQ (reference sequence). The CDR3, as DNA: TGTGCCAGCAGCTTAGGGACTAGCGGGAGGGCCAATGAGCAGTTCTTC. Translating gives CASSLGTSGRANEQFF.

This sequence joins TRBV28 and TRBJ2-4, with TRBD1 identical over 8 bases. This CDR3 is 16 amino acids long. Germline CDR1 is MDHEN and CDR2 is SYDVKM. Germline trimming cut 5 bases from V and 3 bases from J; bases unmatched to any gene: 9. CDR3 bases: TGTGCCAGCAGTGGGGCAGGGGGCGGTTACAAAAACATTCAGTACTTC. Amino acids: CASSGAGGGYKNIQYF. The complete variable domain, with remaining parts taken from reference TRBV28 and TRBJ2-4, reads DVKVTQSSRYLVKRTGEKVFLECVQDMDHENMFWYRQDPGLGLRLIYFSYDVKMKEKGDIPEGYSVSREKKERFSLILESASTNQTSMYLCASSGAGGGYKNIQYFGAGTRLSVL.

The chain recombines TRBV6-5 with TRBJ1-2; TRBD1 aligns across 7 bases. V trimming: 1 base; J trimming: 4 bases; junction bases outside the gene matches: 6. CDR3 size: 15 residues. Germline values: CDR1 MNHEY, CDR2 SVGAGI. The CDR3 is CASSYLGGASYGYTF. In DNA form, the CDR3 reads TGTGCCAGCAGTTACTTAGGGGGCGCCAGCTATGGCTACACCTTC.

This clone is a singleton in its sample. The chain employs TRBV19 and TRBJ1-5, with TRBD1 as a possible D gene (6 bases). Trimming took off 8 bases at V and 7 bases at J, with 24 bases between the two ends. The V gene's germline CDR1 is LNHDA and CDR2 SQIVND (reference sequence). This CDR3 is built from 16 residues. This chain's CDR3 is CASRGVIRGKGQPQHF. The CDR3 region has the DNA TGTGCCAGTCGGGGGGTAATCAGGGGTAAAGGACAGCCCCAGCATTTT.

This chain connects TRBV7-9 to TRBJ2-6; a possible D gene is TRBD2 (6 bases). V was cut by 6 bases and J by 3 bases, with 15 bases left in between. Looked up from germline, CDR1 is SEHNR and CDR2 is FQNEAQ (reference sequence). CDR3 size: 16 residues. The CDR3: CASSPPRGFGANVLTF. The CDR3 bases are TGTGCCAGCAGTCCCCCCCGGGGGTTTGGGGCCAACGTCCTGACTTTC.